This T cell receptor beta chain is from a study of post-analysis software for immune sequencing data. Study summary: Included courses were relapsing-remitting and secondary progressive multiple sclerosis; progressive-relapsing multiple sclerosis was also included. Study findings and constraints: Those with multiple sclerosis, the patient group, showed significantly lower normalized Chao1 diversity than controls. A handful of TRBV segments were significantly more frequent in patients than in controls. TRBV5-6, TRBV5-1 and TRBV20-1 were among these segments.

Built from TCR beta cDNA, the libraries had unique molecular identifiers in them. TCRdb re-called the PCR reads with MiXCR, one entry per CDR3 protein. Of 750,000 to 950,000 distinct CDR3 sequences detected, about 43% appear once; the ten largest clones hold 4.9%. Note on this clonotype: Antigen specificity is unknown.

The V gene lost 0 bases and the J gene lost 1 base, with 5 bases spanning the gap. Germline CDR1 reads LGHDT; CDR2 reads YNNKEL (reference sequence). The CDR3 totals 14 residues. The sequenced sample was blood. The TCR originated in a girl between 5 and 17 years old with multiple sclerosis. The rearrangement links TRBV3-1 to TRBJ2-3; no definite D call. The CDR3: CASSQDTRTDTQYF. The CDR3, as DNA: TGTGCCAGCAGCCAAGATACCCGCACAGATACGCAGTATTTT.